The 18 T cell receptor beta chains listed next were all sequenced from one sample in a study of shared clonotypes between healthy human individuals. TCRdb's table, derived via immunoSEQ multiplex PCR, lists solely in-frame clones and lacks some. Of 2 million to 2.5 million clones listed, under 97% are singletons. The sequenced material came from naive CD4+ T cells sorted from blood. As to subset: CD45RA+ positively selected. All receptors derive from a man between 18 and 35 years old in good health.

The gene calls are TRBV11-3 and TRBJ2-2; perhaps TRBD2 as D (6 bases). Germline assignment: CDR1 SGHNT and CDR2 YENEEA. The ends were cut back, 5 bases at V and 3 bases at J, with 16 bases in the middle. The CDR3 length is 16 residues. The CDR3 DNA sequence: TGTGCCAGCAGCCTAGCCGGGGGAAGCCACACCGGGGAGCTGTTTTTT. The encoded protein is CASSLAGGSHTGELFF.

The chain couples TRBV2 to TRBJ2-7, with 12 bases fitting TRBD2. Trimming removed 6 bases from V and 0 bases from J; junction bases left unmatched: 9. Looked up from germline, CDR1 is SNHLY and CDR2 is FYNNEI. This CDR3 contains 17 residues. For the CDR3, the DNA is TGTGCCAGCAGCCCCAAGGGGGGACTAGCGGGCTCCTACGAGCAGTACTTC. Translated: CASSPKGGLAGSYEQYF.

The CDR3 DNA sequence: TGTGCCAGCAGTGCCACTGGGGTACTGTCTGAAGCTTTCTTT. Encoded protein: CASSATGVLSEAFF. The V gene is TRBV6-4, the J gene TRBJ1-1; no clear D. The ends were cut back, 4 bases at V and 6 bases at J, with 15 bases in the middle. This CDR3 region has 14 residues. Germline CDR1 reads MRHNA; CDR2 reads SNTAGT.

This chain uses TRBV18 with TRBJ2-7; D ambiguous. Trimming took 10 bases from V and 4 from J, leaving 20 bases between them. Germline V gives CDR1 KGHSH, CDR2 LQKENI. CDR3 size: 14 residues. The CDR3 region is CATPGLRGLYEQYF. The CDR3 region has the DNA TGTGCCACCCCTGGGTTACGTGGTTTGTACGAGCAGTACTTC. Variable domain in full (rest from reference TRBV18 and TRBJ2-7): NAGVMQNPRHLVRRRGQEARLRCSPMKGHSHVYWYRQLPEEGLKFMVYLQKENIIDESGMPKERFSAEFPKEGPSILRIQQVVRGDSAAYFCATPGLRGLYEQYFGPGTRLTVT.

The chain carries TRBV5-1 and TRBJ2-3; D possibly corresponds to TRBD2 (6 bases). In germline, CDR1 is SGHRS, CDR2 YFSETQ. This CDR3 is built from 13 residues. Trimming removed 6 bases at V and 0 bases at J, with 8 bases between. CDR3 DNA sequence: TGCGCCAGCATGGAGGGGAGCACAGATACGCAGTATTTT. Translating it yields CASMEGSTDTQYF.

CDR3 DNA: TGTGCCAGCAGCCCACAGCGGGACCTATACGAGCAGTACTTC. Translating gives CASSPQRDLYEQYF. V is TRBV14 and J is TRBJ2-7; 7 nucleotides line up with TRBD2. The CDR3 spans 14 residues. V trimming: 4 bases; J trimming: 4 bases; junction bases outside the gene matches: 7. Germline V gene lookup returns CDR1 SGHDN and CDR2 FVKESK. The whole variable domain, remainder taken from reference TRBV14 and TRBJ2-7, is EAGVTQFPSHSVIEKGQTVTLRCDPISGHDNLYWYRRVMGKEIKFLLHFVKESKQDESGMPNNRFLAERTGGTYSTLKVQPAELEDSGVYFCASSPQRDLYEQYFGPGTRLTVT.

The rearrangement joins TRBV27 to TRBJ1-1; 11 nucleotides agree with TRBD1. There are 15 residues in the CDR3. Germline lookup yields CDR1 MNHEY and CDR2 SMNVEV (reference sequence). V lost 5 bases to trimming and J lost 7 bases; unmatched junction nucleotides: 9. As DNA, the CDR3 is TGTGCCAGCAGTCCTAGGGACAGGGGGTTGGTTGAAGCTTTCTTT. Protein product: CASSPRDRGLVEAFF.

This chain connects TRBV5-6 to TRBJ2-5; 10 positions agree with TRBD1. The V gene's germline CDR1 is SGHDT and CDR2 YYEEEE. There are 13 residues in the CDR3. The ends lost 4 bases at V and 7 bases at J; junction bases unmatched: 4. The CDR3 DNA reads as TGTGCCAGCAGCCCGGGACAGGGGATGACCCAGTACTTC. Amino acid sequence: CASSPGQGMTQYF.

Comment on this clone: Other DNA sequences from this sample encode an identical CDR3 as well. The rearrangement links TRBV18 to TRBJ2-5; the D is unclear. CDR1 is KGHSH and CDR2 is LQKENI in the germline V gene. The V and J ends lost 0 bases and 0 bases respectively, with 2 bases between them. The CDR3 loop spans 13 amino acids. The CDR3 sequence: CASSPPNQETQYF. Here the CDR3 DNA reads TGTGCCAGCTCACCACCAAACCAAGAGACCCAGTACTTC.

CDR3 amino acids: CASSEAGLYNGYTF. CDR3 bases: TGTGCCAGCAGTGAAGCGGGGCTGTATAATGGCTACACCTTC. This sequence joins TRBV6-1 and TRBJ1-2, with D possibly matching TRBD1 (5 bases). Germline values: CDR1 MNHNS, CDR2 SASEGT. The CDR3 runs to 14 residues. With 0 bases removed from V and 6 bases from J, the gap between germline ends came to 11 bases.

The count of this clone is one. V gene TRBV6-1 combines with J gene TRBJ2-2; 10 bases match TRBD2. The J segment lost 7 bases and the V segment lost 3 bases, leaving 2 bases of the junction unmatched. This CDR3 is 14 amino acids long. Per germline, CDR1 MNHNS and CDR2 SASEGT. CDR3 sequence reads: CASSETSGLGELFF. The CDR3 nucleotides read TGTGCCAGCAGTGAGACTAGCGGGCTCGGGGAGCTGTTTTTT.

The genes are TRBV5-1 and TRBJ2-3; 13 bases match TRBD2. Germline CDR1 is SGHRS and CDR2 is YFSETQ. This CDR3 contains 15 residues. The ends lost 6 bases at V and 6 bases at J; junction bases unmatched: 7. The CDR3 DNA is TGCGCCAGCAAACTAGCGGGGGGGCCGTCTGATACGCAGTATTTT. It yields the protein CASKLAGGPSDTQYF. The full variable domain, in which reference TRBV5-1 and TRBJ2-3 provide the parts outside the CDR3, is KAGVTQTPRYLIKTRGQQVTLSCSPISGHRSVSWYQQTPGQGLQFLFEYFSETQRNKGNFPGRFSGRQFSNSRSEMNVSTLELGDSALYLCASKLAGGPSDTQYFGPGTRLTVL.

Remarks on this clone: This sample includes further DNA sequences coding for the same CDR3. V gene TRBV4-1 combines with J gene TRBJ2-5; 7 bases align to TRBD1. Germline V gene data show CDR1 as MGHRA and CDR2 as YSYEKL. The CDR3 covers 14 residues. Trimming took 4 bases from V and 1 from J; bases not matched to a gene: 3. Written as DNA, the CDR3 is TGCGCCAGCAGCCGGGGACAGTCCCAAGAGACCCAGTACTTC. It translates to CASSRGQSQETQYF.

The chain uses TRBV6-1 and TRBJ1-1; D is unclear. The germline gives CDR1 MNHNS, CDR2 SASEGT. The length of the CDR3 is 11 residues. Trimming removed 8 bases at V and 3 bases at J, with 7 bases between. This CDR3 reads CASGGYTEAFF. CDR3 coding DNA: TGTGCCAGCGGAGGATACACTGAAGCTTTCTTT.

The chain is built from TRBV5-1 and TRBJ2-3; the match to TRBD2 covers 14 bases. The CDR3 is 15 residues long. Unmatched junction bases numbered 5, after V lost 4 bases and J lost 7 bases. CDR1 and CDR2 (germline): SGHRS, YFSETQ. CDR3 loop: CASSPGLAGGNTQYF. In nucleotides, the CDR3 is TGCGCCAGCAGCCCTGGACTAGCGGGAGGAAATACGCAGTATTTT.

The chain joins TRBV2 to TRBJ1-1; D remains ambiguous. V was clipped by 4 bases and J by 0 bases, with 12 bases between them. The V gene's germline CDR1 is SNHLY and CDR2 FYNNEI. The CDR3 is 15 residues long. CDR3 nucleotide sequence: TGTGCCAGCAGTGCGGCAGGAATCATGAACACTGAAGCTTTCTTT. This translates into CASSAAGIMNTEAFF. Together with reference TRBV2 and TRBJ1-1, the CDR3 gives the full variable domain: EPEVTQTPSHQVTQMGQEVILRCVPISNHLYFYWYRQILGQKVEFLVSFYNNEISEKSEIFDDQFSVERPDGSNFTLKIRSTKLEDSAMYFCASSAAGIMNTEAFFGQGTRLTVV.

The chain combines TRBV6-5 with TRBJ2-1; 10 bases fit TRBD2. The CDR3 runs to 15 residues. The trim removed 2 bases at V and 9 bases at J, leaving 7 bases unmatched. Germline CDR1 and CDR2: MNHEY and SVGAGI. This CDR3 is CASSYDLAGVFEQFF. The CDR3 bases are TGTGCCAGCAGTTACGATCTAGCGGGAGTTTTTGAGCAGTTCTTC.

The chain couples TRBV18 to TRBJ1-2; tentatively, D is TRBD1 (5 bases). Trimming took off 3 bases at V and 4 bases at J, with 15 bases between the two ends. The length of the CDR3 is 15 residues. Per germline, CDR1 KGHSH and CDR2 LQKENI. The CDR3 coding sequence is TGTGCCAGCTCACCCGGGCAGGGCCCTCCCTATGGCTACACCTTC. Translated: CASSPGQGPPYGYTF.